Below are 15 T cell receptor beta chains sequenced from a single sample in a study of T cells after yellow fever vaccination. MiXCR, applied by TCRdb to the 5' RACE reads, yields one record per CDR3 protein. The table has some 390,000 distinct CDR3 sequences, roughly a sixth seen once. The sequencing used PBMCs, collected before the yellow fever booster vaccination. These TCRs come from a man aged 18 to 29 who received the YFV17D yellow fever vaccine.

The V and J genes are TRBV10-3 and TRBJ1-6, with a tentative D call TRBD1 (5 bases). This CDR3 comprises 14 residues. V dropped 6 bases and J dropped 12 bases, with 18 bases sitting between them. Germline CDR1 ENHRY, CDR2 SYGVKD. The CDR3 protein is CAIRSGTAMEPLHF. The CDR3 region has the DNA TGTGCCATCAGATCCGGGACGGCCATGGAACCCCTCCACTTT.

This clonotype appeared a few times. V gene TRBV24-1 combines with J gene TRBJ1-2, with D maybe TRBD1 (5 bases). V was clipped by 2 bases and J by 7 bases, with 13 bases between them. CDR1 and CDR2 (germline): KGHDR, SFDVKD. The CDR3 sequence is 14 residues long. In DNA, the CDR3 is TGTGCCACCAGTGATTCTAGGGGACTAGGTGGCTACACCTTC. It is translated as CATSDSRGLGGYTF.

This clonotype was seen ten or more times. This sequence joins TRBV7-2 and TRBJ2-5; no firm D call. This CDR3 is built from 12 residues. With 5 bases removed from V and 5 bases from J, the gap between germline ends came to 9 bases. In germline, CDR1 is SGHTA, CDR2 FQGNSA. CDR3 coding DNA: TGTGCCAGCAGCCCTTTTTGGGAGACCCAGTACTTC. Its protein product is CASSPFWETQYF.

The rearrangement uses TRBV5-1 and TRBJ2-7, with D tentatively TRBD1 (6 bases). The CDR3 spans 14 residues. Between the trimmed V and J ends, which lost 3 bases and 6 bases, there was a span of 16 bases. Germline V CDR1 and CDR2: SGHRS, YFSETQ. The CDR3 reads CASSWGLAVGEQYF. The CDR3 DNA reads TGCGCCAGCAGCTGGGGGCTAGCCGTCGGCGAGCAGTACTTC. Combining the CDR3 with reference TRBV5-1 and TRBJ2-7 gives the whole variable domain KAGVTQTPRYLIKTRGQQVTLSCSPISGHRSVSWYQQTPGQGLQFLFEYFSETQRNKGNFPGRFSGRQFSNSRSEMNVSTLELGDSALYLCASSWGLAVGEQYFGPGTRLTVT.

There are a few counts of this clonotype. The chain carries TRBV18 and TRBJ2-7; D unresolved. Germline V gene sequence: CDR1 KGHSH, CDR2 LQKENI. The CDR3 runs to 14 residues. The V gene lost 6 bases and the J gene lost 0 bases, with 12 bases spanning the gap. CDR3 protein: CASSPGGVSYEQYF. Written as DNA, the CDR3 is TGTGCCAGCTCCCCCGGCGGCGTCTCCTACGAGCAGTACTTC.

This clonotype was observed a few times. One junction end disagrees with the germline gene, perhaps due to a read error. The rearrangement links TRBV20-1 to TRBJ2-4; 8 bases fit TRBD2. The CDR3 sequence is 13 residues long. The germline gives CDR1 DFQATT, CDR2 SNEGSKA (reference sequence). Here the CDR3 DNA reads TGCAGTGCTAGAGGGACTAGCAAAAACAATCAGTACTTC. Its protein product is CSARGTSKNNQYF.

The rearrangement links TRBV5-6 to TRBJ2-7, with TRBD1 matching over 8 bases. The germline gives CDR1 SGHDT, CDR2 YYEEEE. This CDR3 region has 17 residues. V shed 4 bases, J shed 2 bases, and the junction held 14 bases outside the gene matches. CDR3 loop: CASSGTRGQDAAYEQYF. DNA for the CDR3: TGTGCCAGCAGCGGAACTAGGGGACAGGATGCGGCCTACGAGCAGTACTTC.

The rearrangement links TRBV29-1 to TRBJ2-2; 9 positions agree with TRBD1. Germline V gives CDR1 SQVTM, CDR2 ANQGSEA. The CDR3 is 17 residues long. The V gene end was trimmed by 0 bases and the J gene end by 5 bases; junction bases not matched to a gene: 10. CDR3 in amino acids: CSVEDPKNRGQTGELFF. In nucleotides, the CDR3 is TGCAGCGTTGAAGACCCAAAAAACAGGGGGCAGACCGGGGAGCTGTTTTTT.

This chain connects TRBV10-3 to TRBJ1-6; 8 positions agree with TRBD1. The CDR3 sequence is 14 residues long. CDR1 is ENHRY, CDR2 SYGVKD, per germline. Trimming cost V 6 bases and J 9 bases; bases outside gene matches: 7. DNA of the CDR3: TGTGCCATCAGCCTGACAGGGGCGGGTTCACCCCTCCACTTT. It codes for CAISLTGAGSPLHF.

The CDR3 nucleotides read TGCGCCAGCAGCTTGGCCCGGGAGGACAATCAGCCCCAGCATTTT. Amino acid sequence: CASSLAREDNQPQHF. The chain has TRBV5-1 and TRBJ1-5; unclear D gene. Trimming cost V 0 bases and J 3 bases, with 10 bases left between them. The CDR3 consists of 15 residues. Germline V gene lookup returns CDR1 SGHRS and CDR2 YFSETQ.

Written as DNA, the CDR3 is TGTGCCAGCACCGGGGGGACTAGCGGGGGTGATACGCAGTATTTT. As protein: CASTGGTSGGDTQYF. The rearrangement joins TRBV28 to TRBJ2-3, with 14 bases matching TRBD2. Germline-derived CDR1 and CDR2 are MDHEN and SYDVKM. CDR3 length: 15 amino acids. With 7 bases clipped from V and 6 bases from J, the junction kept 6 bases outside the gene matches.

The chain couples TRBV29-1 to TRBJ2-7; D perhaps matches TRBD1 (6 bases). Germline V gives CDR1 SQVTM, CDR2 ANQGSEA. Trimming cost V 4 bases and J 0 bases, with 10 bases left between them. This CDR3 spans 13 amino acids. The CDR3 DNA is TGCAGCGTTGGAAGGGACAACTCCTACGAGCAGTACTTC. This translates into CSVGRDNSYEQYF.

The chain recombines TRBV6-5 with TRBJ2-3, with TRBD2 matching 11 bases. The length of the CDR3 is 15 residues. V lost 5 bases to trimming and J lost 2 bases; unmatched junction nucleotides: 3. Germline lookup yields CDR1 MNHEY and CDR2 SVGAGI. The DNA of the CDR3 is TGTGCCAGCAGTATTAGCGGGGGGGTCACAGATACGCAGTATTTT. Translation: CASSISGGVTDTQYF.

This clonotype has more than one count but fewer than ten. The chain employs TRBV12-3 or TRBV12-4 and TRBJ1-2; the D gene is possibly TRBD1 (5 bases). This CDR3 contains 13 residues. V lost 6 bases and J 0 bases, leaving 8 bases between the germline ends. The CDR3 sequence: CASSGGTNYGYTF. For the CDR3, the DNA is TGTGCCAGCAGCGGGGGGACTAACTATGGCTACACCTTC.

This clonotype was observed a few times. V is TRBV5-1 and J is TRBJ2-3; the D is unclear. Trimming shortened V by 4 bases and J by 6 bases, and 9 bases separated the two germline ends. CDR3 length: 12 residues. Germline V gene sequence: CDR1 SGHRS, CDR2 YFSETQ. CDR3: CASSTIGDTQYF. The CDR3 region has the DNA TGCGCCAGCAGCACAATAGGGGATACGCAGTATTTT.